The 21 T cell receptor beta chains listed next were all sequenced from one sample in a study of T cells after yellow fever vaccination. TCRdb reanalysed the 5' RACE reads using MiXCR and keeps one entry per CDR3 protein. Of just under 600,000 distinct CDR3 sequences in the sample, approximately 13% are singletons; the top ten hold roughly an eighth. Sequencing used PBMCs, obtained on the day of the yellow fever booster vaccination. The source of these receptors is a man aged 25 to 40 who received the YFV17D yellow fever vaccine.

This clonotype turned up a few times. This chain joins TRBV29-1 and TRBJ2-1; the D is unclear. CDR1 and CDR2 from the germline V gene are SQVTM and ANQGSEA. The V end lost 7 bases, the J end lost 7 bases, and 8 bases lay between the germline ends. The CDR3 has 10 residues. As DNA, the CDR3 is TGCAGCGACGTGGGAAATGAGCAGTTCTTC. Protein sequence: CSDVGNEQFF.

This clonotype has more than one count but fewer than ten. The V gene is TRBV6-1, the J gene TRBJ2-7; D assignment may be TRBD1 or TRBD2 (6 bases each). The length of the CDR3 is 13 residues. CDR1 and CDR2 (germline): MNHNS, SASEGT. V was trimmed by 10 bases and J by 3 bases, leaving 16 bases between them. In DNA, the CDR3 is TGTGCCACCACTAGGGGGGCGAACTACGAGCAGTACTTC. It is translated as CATTRGANYEQYF.

The chain combines TRBV20-1 with TRBJ2-1, with 13 bases lining up with TRBD2. In germline, CDR1 is DFQATT, CDR2 SNEGSKA (reference sequence). The CDR3 extends over 14 amino acids. V gave up 5 bases and J gave up 10 bases; unmatched junction bases: 8. DNA for the CDR3: TGCAGTGCTTCCCCGGGACTAGCGGGGCCCGAGCAGTTCTTC. Its translation is CSASPGLAGPEQFF.

This clonotype has a handful of counts. The chain uses TRBV25-1 and TRBJ2-3; 8 bases are a match to TRBD2. J lost 8 bases, V lost 4 bases, and 8 bases had no gene match. The CDR3 has 14 amino acids. From germline, CDR1 is MGHDK and CDR2 SYGVNS. The CDR3 nucleotides are TGTGCCAGCAGTGGGGAGCGGGAGACGCTTACGCAGTATTTT. This sequence encodes CASSGERETLTQYF. Full variable domain (missing parts from reference TRBV25-1 and TRBJ2-3): EADIYQTPRYLVIGTGKKITLECSQTMGHDKMYWYQQDPGMELHLIHYSYGVNSTEKGDLSSESTVSRIRTEHFPLTLESARPSHTSQYLCASSGERETLTQYFGPGTRLTVL.

This clonotype was observed a handful of times. The chain couples TRBV10-3 to TRBJ2-3; no clear D. Germline CDR1 reads ENHRY; CDR2 reads SYGVKD. CDR3 size: 13 residues. V lost 2 bases, J lost 2 bases, and 5 bases lay in between. CDR3 region: CAISEDATDTQYF. For the CDR3, the DNA is TGTGCCATCAGTGAGGACGCCACAGATACGCAGTATTTT.

This sequence joins TRBV24-1 and TRBJ2-1; TRBD2 aligns across 12 bases. Trimming took 3 bases from V and 6 from J; bases not matched to a gene: 5. CDR3 size: 16 residues. CDR1 KGHDR and CDR2 SFDVKD come from the germline V gene. The CDR3 protein is CATSDLGLAGRNEQFF. In DNA, the CDR3 is TGTGCCACCAGTGATCTGGGACTAGCGGGCCGCAATGAGCAGTTCTTC.

This chain connects TRBV19 to TRBJ2-3, with TRBD2 identical over 8 bases. Germline values: CDR1 LNHDA, CDR2 SQIVND (reference sequence). The CDR3 sequence is 16 residues long. V shed 5 bases, J shed 7 bases, and the junction held 14 bases outside the gene matches. The CDR3 reads CASSEGRLATHHTQYF. CDR3 sequence (DNA): TGTGCCAGTAGTGAGGGTCGACTAGCGACCCACCATACGCAGTATTTT.

This clonotype was recorded a few times. V is TRBV7-9 and J is TRBJ1-5; D is ambiguous. CDR1 is SEHNR, CDR2 FQNEAQ, per germline (reference sequence). Trimming shortened V by 3 bases and J by 5 bases, and 8 bases separated the two germline ends. The CDR3 extends over 13 amino acids. Here the CDR3 reads CASSLGPDQPQHF. DNA of the CDR3: TGTGCCAGCAGCTTGGGTCCCGATCAGCCCCAGCATTTT.

This clonotype was recorded at least ten times. The gene calls are TRBV12-3 or TRBV12-4 and TRBJ2-7; 8 positions match TRBD2. V lost 6 bases and J lost 5; bases outside the gene matches: 12. The CDR3 consists of 15 residues. The CDR3 DNA reads as TGTGCCAGCAGACCAACCGGGACTAGTTCCCACGAGCAGTACTTC. It yields the protein CASRPTGTSSHEQYF.

The J gene is TRBJ2-7, the V gene TRBV29-1; TRBD1 matches at 10 bases. CDR3 length: 12 amino acids. Germline V lookup: CDR1 SQVTM, CDR2 ANQGSEA. With V trimmed by 6 bases and J by 5 bases, 4 bases remained unmatched. CDR3 sequence (DNA): TGCAGCGTGAGCGGGACAGGGGACGAGCAGTACTTC. Its translation: CSVSGTGDEQYF.

The rearrangement uses TRBV12-3 or TRBV12-4 and TRBJ2-2; 8 nucleotides match TRBD2. The CDR3 is made up of 17 amino acids. V lost 5 bases to trimming and J lost 0 bases; unmatched junction nucleotides: 8. The CDR3 sequence: CASSQSGGSANTGELFF. The CDR3 DNA is TGTGCCAGCAGTCAAAGCGGGGGATCGGCGAACACCGGGGAGCTGTTTTTT.

The genes are TRBV5-1 and TRBJ1-4, with D unresolved. The CDR3 consists of 14 residues. Trimming took 0 bases from V and 4 from J, leaving 7 bases between them. Per germline, CDR1 SGHRS and CDR2 YFSETQ. CDR3 loop: CASSLDSLNEKLFF. CDR3 DNA: TGCGCCAGCAGCTTGGACTCGCTTAATGAAAAACTGTTTTTT.

The rearrangement uses TRBV4-3 and TRBJ2-7, with D hard to call. The CDR3 extends over 15 amino acids. Germline V CDR1 and CDR2: LGHNA, YSLEER. Trimming removed 4 bases from V and 1 base from J, with 14 bases in between. In DNA, the CDR3 is TGCGCCAGCAGCCCCTACGACGAGGCGTCCTACGAGCAGTACTTC. It yields the protein CASSPYDEASYEQYF.

In this sample, this clonotype turned up a few times. The genes are TRBV27 and TRBJ2-1; 8 positions match TRBD2. CDR1 is MNHEY, CDR2 SMNVEV, per germline (reference sequence). The CDR3 loop spans 15 amino acids. V gave up 4 bases and J gave up 4 bases; unmatched junction bases: 6. Here the CDR3 DNA reads TGTGCCAGCAGTTCCCTTAGCGGGATGTACAATGAGCAGTTCTTC. Protein: CASSSLSGMYNEQFF.

The chain combines TRBV15 with TRBJ2-2; D is ambiguous. The CDR3 consists of 14 residues. V was trimmed by 6 bases and J by 3 bases, leaving 11 bases between them. CDR1 LNHNV and CDR2 YYDKDF come from the germline V gene (reference sequence). The chain's CDR3 is CATRSFIDTGELFF. CDR3 DNA: TGTGCCACCAGGAGTTTTATTGACACCGGGGAGCTGTTTTTT.

This clonotype has a handful of counts. The chain links TRBV21-1 to TRBJ2-7; the DNA was not used to check the table's D call, TRBD1. TRBV21-1 is a listed pseudogene. CDR3 length: 12 amino acids. CDR3 in amino acids: CASRDITYLRYF. The CDR3 DNA sequence: TGTGCCAGCCGGGACATAACCTACCTTAGGTACTTC.

This clonotype was detected only a few times. The chain links TRBV20-1 to TRBJ1-4; unclear D gene. V was clipped by 0 bases and J by 0 bases, with 8 bases between them. The CDR3 is 15 residues long. Germline assignment: CDR1 DFQATT and CDR2 SNEGSKA (reference sequence). This chain's CDR3 is CSARDLGSTNEKLFF. The CDR3 bases are TGCAGTGCTAGAGATCTGGGATCAACTAATGAAAAACTGTTTTTT.

This clonotype was recorded a few times. V usage is TRBV6-5 and J usage is TRBJ2-1, with 8 positions matching TRBD1. Germline CDR1 is MNHEY and CDR2 is SVGAGI. With 2 bases clipped from V and 2 bases from J, the junction kept 5 bases outside the gene matches. The CDR3 is made up of 16 amino acids. CDR3 protein: CASSYTGTGAYNEQFF. CDR3 DNA: TGTGCCAGCAGTTACACCGGGACAGGCGCCTACAATGAGCAGTTCTTC.

In this sample, this clonotype turned up a few times. This chain uses TRBV12-3 or TRBV12-4 with TRBJ2-3; D remains ambiguous. The V gene lost 2 bases and the J gene lost 2 bases, with 8 bases spanning the gap. This CDR3 contains 14 residues. CDR3: CASSLSSATDTQYF. The DNA for the CDR3 is TGTGCCAGCAGTTTATCTTCGGCCACAGATACGCAGTATTTT.

The chain employs TRBV2 and TRBJ2-5; D is ambiguous. V was trimmed by 4 bases and J by 5 bases, leaving 8 bases between them. The germline V gene encodes CDR1 SNHLY and CDR2 FYNNEI. This CDR3 is built from 12 residues. The chain's CDR3 is CASSVRLETQYF. CDR3 DNA: TGTGCCAGCAGTGTGCGGTTGGAGACCCAGTACTTC.

This clonotype was seen a few times. The rearrangement uses TRBV9 and TRBJ2-2; the D gene could be TRBD1 or TRBD2 (5 bases each). Trimming stripped 4 bases from V and 7 bases from J, with 23 bases between. Per germline, CDR1 SGDLS and CDR2 YYNGEE. The CDR3 sequence is 17 residues long. CDR3 amino acids: CASSPETSGTLGGELFF. CDR3 in DNA: TGTGCCAGCAGCCCTGAGACCTCGGGGACCCTTGGCGGGGAGCTGTTTTTT.